These 21 T cell receptor beta chains came from one sample sequenced in a study of blood T cell repertoires in COVID-19. Generated by immunoSEQ multiplex PCR, the TCRdb table keeps only in-frame clones and is missing some. The sample lists roughly 700,000 clones; about nine tenths were seen once. The source material was peripheral blood. These receptors were collected from a woman younger than 35 with acute or convalescent COVID-19.

J is TRBJ1-1 and V is TRBV7-9; D gene ambiguous. With 5 bases removed from V and 7 bases from J, the gap between germline ends came to 17 bases. This CDR3 is 14 amino acids long. Germline V gene sequence: CDR1 SEHNR, CDR2 FQNEAQ (reference sequence). CDR3 sequence reads: CASSHPWRNYEAFF. Written as DNA, the CDR3 is TGTGCCAGCAGCCACCCGTGGCGGAATTATGAAGCTTTCTTT.

This chain joins TRBV19 and TRBJ1-4; 10 bases match TRBD1. V was clipped by 5 bases and J by 10 bases; unmatched bases: 10. CDR3 length: 15 amino acids. In germline, CDR1 is LNHDA, CDR2 SQIVND (reference sequence). The CDR3 here is CASSPSGTGDGKLFF. CDR3 nucleotide sequence: TGTGCCAGTAGTCCCTCCGGGACAGGGGACGGAAAACTGTTTTTT. Full variable domain (rest looked up from reference TRBV19 and TRBJ1-4): DGGITQSPKYLFRKEGQNVTLSCEQNLNHDAMYWYRQDPGQGLRLIYYSQIVNDFQKGDIAEGYSVSREKKESFPLTVTSAQKNPTAFYLCASSPSGTGDGKLFFGSGTQLSVL.

The chain joins TRBV7-9 to TRBJ1-1; 8 bases map to TRBD1. Germline CDR1 SEHNR, CDR2 FQNEAQ (reference sequence). The trim removed 6 bases at V and 4 bases at J, leaving 4 bases unmatched. This CDR3 contains 13 residues. CDR3: CASSLDRATEAFF. In DNA, the CDR3 is TGTGCCAGCAGTTTGGACAGGGCCACTGAAGCTTTCTTT.

The chain combines TRBV19 with TRBJ1-2, with TRBD1 matching 9 bases. The J segment lost 2 bases and the V segment lost 1 base, leaving 2 bases of the junction unmatched. Germline assignment: CDR1 LNHDA and CDR2 SQIVND (reference sequence). The CDR3 loop spans 15 amino acids. The CDR3 DNA is TGTGCCAGTAGTATAGGGGACAGGGAAAACTATGGCTACACCTTC. It specifies CASSIGDRENYGYTF.

The chain combines TRBV19 with TRBJ2-7, with 10 nucleotides matching TRBD1. CDR1 and CDR2 (germline): LNHDA, SQIVND (reference sequence). Trimming cost V 0 bases and J 2 bases; bases outside gene matches: 7. The CDR3 contains 17 residues. The CDR3 nucleotides read TGTGCCAGTAGTATAGACCTACCCGGGACAGGGGCCTACGAGCAGTACTTC. The encoded protein is CASSIDLPGTGAYEQYF. Drawing the rest from reference TRBV19 and TRBJ2-7, the complete variable domain is DGGITQSPKYLFRKEGQNVTLSCEQNLNHDAMYWYRQDPGQGLRLIYYSQIVNDFQKGDIAEGYSVSREKKESFPLTVTSAQKNPTAFYLCASSIDLPGTGAYEQYFGPGTRLTVT.

The rearrangement joins TRBV10-3 to TRBJ1-2, with D maybe TRBD1 (6 bases). CDR1 ENHRY and CDR2 SYGVKD come from the germline V gene. The CDR3 is made up of 14 amino acids. Deletions cut 7 bases from V and 6 bases from J, with 18 bases between. The CDR3 sequence: CAITPTGRRDGYTF. The CDR3 DNA sequence: TGTGCCATCACCCCGACAGGACGGCGGGATGGCTACACCTTC.

Comment on this clone: The sample holds other DNA sequences that translate to the same CDR3. This chain links TRBV7-2 with TRBJ2-7, with D maybe TRBD1 (6 bases). There are 13 residues in the CDR3. V lost 3 bases and J 2 bases, leaving 8 bases between the germline ends. Germline loops: CDR1 SGHTA, CDR2 FQGNSA. CDR3 region: CASSLTGTYEQYF. In DNA form, the CDR3 reads TGTGCCAGCAGCTTGACAGGCACCTACGAGCAGTACTTC.

J is TRBJ2-3 and V is TRBV6-6; D possibly corresponds to TRBD2 (5 bases). CDR1 is MNHNY, CDR2 SVGAGI, per germline (reference sequence). The V end was cut by 7 bases, the J end by 7 bases, with 18 bases between. The CDR3 has 14 amino acids. CDR3 in amino acids: CASTNGVTANTQYF. In DNA form, the CDR3 reads TGTGCCAGCACCAACGGGGTAACAGCTAATACGCAGTATTTT.

The CDR3 DNA reads TGTGCCAGCAGCTCCGGGACATCCGGCACTGAAGCTTTCTTT. This translates into CASSSGTSGTEAFF. This sequence joins TRBV11-2 and TRBJ1-1, with D possibly TRBD1 on 6 matching bases. From germline, CDR1 is SGHAT and CDR2 FQNNGV. The CDR3 contains 14 residues. V was cut by 4 bases and J by 4 bases, with 13 bases left in between.

V usage is TRBV5-6 and J usage is TRBJ1-1, with 8 bases identical to TRBD1. CDR3 size: 16 residues. With V trimmed by 4 bases and J by 7 bases, 15 bases remained unmatched. From germline, CDR1 is SGHDT and CDR2 YYEEEE. CDR3 DNA: TGTGCCAGCAGCCCACGGACAGGGAAGGGGGAAAATGAAGCTTTCTTT. Translating it yields CASSPRTGKGENEAFF.

V usage is TRBV7-9 and J usage is TRBJ2-7; maybe TRBD1 (5 bases). V lost 3 bases and J lost 6, with 12 bases in between. This CDR3 spans 13 amino acids. Germline assignment: CDR1 SEHNR and CDR2 FQNEAQ (reference sequence). The CDR3 is CASSFIAGPEQYF. The CDR3 coding sequence is TGTGCCAGCAGCTTCATCGCAGGGCCCGAGCAGTACTTC.

The chain's CDR3 is CASSLQGKVGQPQHF. DNA of the CDR3: TGTGCCAGCAGTTTGCAGGGTAAGGTCGGTCAGCCCCAGCATTTT. This chain links TRBV6-5 with TRBJ1-5; a weak D match, TRBD1 (5 bases). This CDR3 is 15 amino acids long. The V and J ends lost 4 bases and 6 bases respectively, with 16 bases between them. The germline gives CDR1 MNHEY, CDR2 SVGAGI.

This clone was recorded once. This chain uses TRBV7-2 with TRBJ1-3; D gene unclear. The ends were cut back, 1 base at V and 7 bases at J, with 14 bases in the middle. The CDR3 covers 15 residues. In germline, CDR1 is SGHTA, CDR2 FQGNSA. The CDR3 DNA reads TGTGCCAGCAGCTTAGTGGACGATACGGGGAACACCATATATTTT. Its translation: CASSLVDDTGNTIYF.

The rearrangement uses TRBV5-4 and TRBJ1-2; TRBD1 matches at 8 bases. In germline, CDR1 is SGHNT, CDR2 YYREEE (reference sequence). The V and J ends lost 4 bases and 3 bases, in that order; junction bases with no gene match: 8. CDR3 length: 15 amino acids. CDR3 loop: CASSPDRGRDYGYTF. DNA for the CDR3: TGTGCCAGCAGCCCTGACAGGGGAAGAGACTATGGCTACACCTTC.

This chain uses TRBV9 with TRBJ1-2; 12 bases map to TRBD1. This CDR3 contains 14 residues. The ends lost 4 bases at V and 8 bases at J; junction bases unmatched: 6. Germline CDR1 reads SGDLS; CDR2 reads YYNGEE. For the CDR3, the DNA is TGTGCCAGCAGCCCATCCGGGACAGGGGGCGGCTACACCTTC. This sequence encodes CASSPSGTGGGYTF. Using reference TRBV9 and TRBJ1-2 for the parts outside the CDR3, the full variable domain is DSGVTQTPKHLITATGQRVTLRCSPRSGDLSVYWYQQSLDQGLQFLIQYYNGEERAKGNILERFSAQQFPDLHSELNLSSLELGDSALYFCASSPSGTGGGYTFGSGTRLTVV.

The V call is TRBV5-6, the J call TRBJ2-2; tentatively, D is TRBD2 (5 bases). The CDR3 has 13 amino acids. V shed 8 bases and J shed 4 bases, with 12 bases lying between them. Germline CDR1 and CDR2: SGHDT and YYEEEE. CDR3 sequence: CASKRGTTGELFF. The CDR3 region has the DNA TGTGCCAGTAAACGGGGTACCACCGGGGAGCTGTTTTTT.

Notes on this clone: The junction shows a germline mismatch at one end, possibly a read error. The genes are TRBV5-1 and TRBJ2-7; D not certain. The CDR3 consists of 12 residues. The germline gives CDR1 SGHRS, CDR2 YFSETQ. CDR3 sequence (DNA): TGCGCCAGCAGCTCCCCTTCCTACGAGCGGTACTTC. Its protein is CASSSPSYERYF.

The V and J genes are TRBV7-9 and TRBJ2-1; TRBD1 aligns across 7 bases. Trimming removed 7 bases from V and 1 base from J; junction bases left unmatched: 7. The CDR3 has 15 residues. Per germline, CDR1 SEHNR and CDR2 FQNEAQ (reference sequence). The CDR3 here is CASTLGRGSYNEQFF. In nucleotides, the CDR3 is TGTGCCAGCACCCTCGGCAGGGGGTCCTACAATGAGCAGTTCTTC.

The chain recombines TRBV9 with TRBJ2-5; D perhaps matches TRBD2 (7 bases). Looked up from germline, CDR1 is SGDLS and CDR2 is YYNGEE. There are 15 residues in the CDR3. Trimming left V 0 bases short and J 2 bases short, with 11 bases between. The CDR3 DNA sequence: TGTGCCAGCAGCGTAGGCGGGGGCCCTCAAGAGACCCAGTACTTC. This translates into CASSVGGGPQETQYF.

This clone was seen more than once but under ten times. The rearrangement joins TRBV19 to TRBJ1-3; a weak D match, TRBD1 (6 bases). Trimming took off 5 bases at V and 0 bases at J, with 11 bases between the two ends. The CDR3 extends over 15 amino acids. Germline V lookup: CDR1 LNHDA, CDR2 SQIVND (reference sequence). DNA of the CDR3: TGTGCCAGTAGTCCAGGGGAAAGCTCTGGAAACACCATATATTTT. This translates into CASSPGESSGNTIYF.

The V and J genes are TRBV19 and TRBJ1-1; weak D call: TRBD1 (5 bases). Trimming stripped 4 bases from V and 4 bases from J, with 7 bases between. Germline V gives CDR1 LNHDA, CDR2 SQIVND (reference sequence). The CDR3 length is 12 residues. The CDR3 nucleotides are TGTGCCAGTAGTAGGGGGGTCACTGAAGCTTTCTTT. As protein: CASSRGVTEAFF.